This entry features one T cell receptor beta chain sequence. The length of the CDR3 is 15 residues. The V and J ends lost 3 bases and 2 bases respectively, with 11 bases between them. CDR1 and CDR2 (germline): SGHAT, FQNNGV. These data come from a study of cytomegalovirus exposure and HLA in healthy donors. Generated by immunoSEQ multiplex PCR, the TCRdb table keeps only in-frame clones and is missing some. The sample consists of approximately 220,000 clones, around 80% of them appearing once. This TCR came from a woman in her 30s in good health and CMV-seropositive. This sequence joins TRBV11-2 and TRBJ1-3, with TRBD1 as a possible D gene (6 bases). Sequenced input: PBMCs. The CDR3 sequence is CASSFGQLAGNTIYF. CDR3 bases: TGTGCCAGCAGCTTCGGACAGTTGGCTGGAAACACCATATATTTT.